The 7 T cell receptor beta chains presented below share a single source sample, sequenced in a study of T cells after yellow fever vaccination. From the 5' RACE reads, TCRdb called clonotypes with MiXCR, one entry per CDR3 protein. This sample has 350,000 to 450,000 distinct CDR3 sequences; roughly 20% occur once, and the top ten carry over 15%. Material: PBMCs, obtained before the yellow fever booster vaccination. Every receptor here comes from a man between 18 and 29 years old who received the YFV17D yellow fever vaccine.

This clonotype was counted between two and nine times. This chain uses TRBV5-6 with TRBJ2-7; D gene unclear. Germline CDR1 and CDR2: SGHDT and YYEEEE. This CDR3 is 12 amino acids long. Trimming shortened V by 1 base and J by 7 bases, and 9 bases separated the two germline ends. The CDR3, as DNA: TGTGCCAGCAGCTTGTTCCGGGCGGAGCAGTACTTC. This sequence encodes CASSLFRAEQYF.

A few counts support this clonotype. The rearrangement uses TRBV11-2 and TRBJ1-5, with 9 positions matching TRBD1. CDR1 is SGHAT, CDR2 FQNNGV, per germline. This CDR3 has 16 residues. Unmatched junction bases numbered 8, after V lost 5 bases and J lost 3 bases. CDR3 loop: CASSGHRDRDNQPQHF. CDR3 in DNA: TGTGCCAGCAGCGGACACCGGGACAGGGACAATCAGCCCCAGCATTTT.

In DNA form, the CDR3 reads TGCGCCAGCAGCCAAGGATGGGGCGTCGGAGAGACCCAGTACTTC. Encoded protein: CASSQGWGVGETQYF. This sequence joins TRBV4-3 and TRBJ2-5, with D maybe TRBD1 (5 bases). Trimming took off 1 base at V and 4 bases at J, with 13 bases between the two ends. CDR1 and CDR2 from the germline V gene are LGHNA and YSLEER. This CDR3 has 15 amino acids.

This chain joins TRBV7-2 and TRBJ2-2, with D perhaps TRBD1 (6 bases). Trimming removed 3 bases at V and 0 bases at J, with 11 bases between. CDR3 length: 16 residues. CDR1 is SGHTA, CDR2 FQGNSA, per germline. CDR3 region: CASSFLRTANTGELFF. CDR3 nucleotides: TGTGCCAGCAGCTTTTTACGGACAGCGAACACCGGGGAGCTGTTTTTT.

CDR3 sequence reads: CASSYSGRPEKLFF. The CDR3 nucleotides read TGTGCCAGCAGTTACTCCGGACGGCCGGAAAAACTGTTTTTT. This chain uses TRBV6-5 with TRBJ1-4; D is ambiguous. Germline values: CDR1 MNHEY, CDR2 SVGAGI. This CDR3 comprises 14 residues. V was cut by 0 bases and J by 8 bases, with 10 bases left in between.

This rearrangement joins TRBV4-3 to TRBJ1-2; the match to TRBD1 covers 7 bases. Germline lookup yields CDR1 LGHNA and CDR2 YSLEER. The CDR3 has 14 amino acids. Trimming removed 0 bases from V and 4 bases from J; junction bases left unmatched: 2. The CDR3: CASSQEDRPYGYTF. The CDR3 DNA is TGCGCCAGCAGCCAAGAGGACAGGCCCTATGGCTACACCTTC.

CDR3 amino acids: CASSRSREETQYF. For the CDR3, the DNA is TGTGCCAGCAGCCGGTCGAGGGAAGAGACCCAGTACTTC. This chain links TRBV4-2 with TRBJ2-5; the D gene is possibly TRBD2 (5 bases). This CDR3 is 13 amino acids long. Germline values: CDR1 LGHNA, CDR2 YNFKEQ. V lost 4 bases and J 3 bases, leaving 9 bases between the germline ends.